This T cell receptor (beta chain) appears in the sequencing data of a study of regulatory T cells in long-lasting Graves disease. The time point: persistent/refractory GD, antithyroid drugs over 5 years with positive TRAb. PBMCs provided the RNA from which the TCR library was made. Arm-PCR of CDR3 regions and iRepertoire HTBI primers were the basis on which TCR beta libraries were built. Each CDR3 protein gets one entry after TCRdb re-called the multiplex PCR reads with MiXCR. The profile shows some 330,000 distinct CDR3 sequences, about 23% of them singletons. CDR3 length: 15 residues. Germline CDR1 reads LNHDA; CDR2 reads SQIVND (reference sequence). V lost 4 bases, J lost 2 bases, and 15 bases lay in between.

The material was peripheral blood mononuclear cells (PBMCs), obtained when the disease was refractory, from a patient treated with antithyroid drugs. V usage is TRBV19 and J usage is TRBJ2-7; TRBD2 might be the D (6 bases). The clonotype was recovered from a woman aged 40 to 50 with Graves disease. This CDR3 reads CASSKGLDYPYEQYF. For the CDR3, the DNA is TGTGCCAGTAGTAAGGGGTTGGACTACCCCTACGAGCAGTACTTC.